This TCR beta chain derives from a study of graft-versus-host responses after intestinal transplantation. V was shortened by 3 bases and J by 3 bases, with 8 bases between the two germline ends. The CDR3 is 14 amino acids. The V gene's germline CDR1 is SGHVS and CDR2 FQNEAQ. The protocol was immunoSEQ multiplex PCR, while the TCRdb copy is restricted to in-frame clones and leaves out a portion. The sample includes 85,000 to 110,000 clones, roughly 93% of them seen just once. Concerning this clone: Its antigen is as yet unknown.

The source is a human donor who received an intestinal transplant. The gene calls are TRBV7-8 and TRBJ2-2; a weak D match, TRBD1 (6 bases). The starting material was unstimulated CD8+ T cells sorted from spleen or lymph node cells, obtained before intestinal transplant. CDR3 sequence reads: CASSLDSYTGELFF. Here the CDR3 DNA reads TGTGCCAGCAGCTTGGACAGCTACACCGGGGAGCTGTTTTTT.